This entry concerns a single TCR beta chain. This CDR3 comprises 13 residues. Trimming stripped 4 bases from V and 0 bases from J, with 8 bases between. Germline-derived CDR1 and CDR2 are SGHKS and YYEKEE (reference sequence). Enrolled through a virtual design, the participants were between 18 and 89 years of age and came from under 30 US areas. The data stem from a study of blood T cell repertoires in COVID-19. Study information: Nucleic acid was either cDNA or gDNA, and it came from T cells, B-cell-depleted T cells, or PBMCs.

The authors' processing: For nucleated cells, counts were estimated from reference gene primer amplification. Generated by immunoSEQ multiplex PCR, the TCRdb table keeps only in-frame clones and is missing some. V and J calls and clone size are as listed in that table; D and trimming were resolved from the DNA. Here the sample spans about 380,000 clones, roughly 87% being singletons. This clonotype originated in a woman aged 25 to 39 who had recovered from COVID-19. The rearrangement joins TRBV5-5 to TRBJ2-7; TRBD2 might be the D (6 bases). The source material was PBMCs or T cells enriched from blood (not recorded which). The CDR3 sequence: CASSPGSSYEQYF. The CDR3 DNA is TGTGCCAGCAGCCCCGGGAGCTCCTACGAGCAGTACTTC.